Below, 4 T cell receptor beta chains from the same sample are listed, as sequenced in a study of Ad26.COV2.S vaccination and SARS-CoV-2 variants. Treatment: some 19 received Ad26.COV2.S at low or high dose, single or two shots; 5 received placebo; per-sample allocation not given. Repertoires come from day 63 after the first vaccine or placebo injection. The method was immunoSEQ multiplex PCR; TCRdb's version includes in-frame clones alone and lacks a portion of them. In the table there are about 350,000 clones, less than 90% of which are singletons. Material: peripheral blood, obtained in a trial of Ad26.COV2.S vaccine versus placebo. All receptors come from a person aged 18-65 years who received the Ad26.COV2.S COVID-19 vaccine or a placebo.

The chain uses TRBV28 and TRBJ2-1; D is tentatively TRBD1 or TRBD2 (6 bases each). This CDR3 contains 17 residues. Trimming stripped 2 bases from V and 8 bases from J, with 22 bases between. CDR1 and CDR2 (germline): MDHEN, SYDVKM. CDR3 nucleotides: TGTGCCAGCAGTTTACTGGGGGGCATAACCAGGGCGGATGAGCAGTTCTTC. Translated, it gives CASSLLGGITRADEQFF.

V gene TRBV5-4 combines with J gene TRBJ1-5, with 11 bases identical to TRBD1. With V trimmed by 2 bases and J by 4 bases, 5 bases remained unmatched. Germline loops: CDR1 SGHNT, CDR2 YYREEE (reference sequence). This CDR3 is built from 16 residues. CDR3 amino acids: CASSFGTGGRNQPQHF. CDR3 sequence (DNA): TGTGCCAGCAGCTTCGGGACAGGGGGAAGGAATCAGCCCCAGCATTTT. Combining the CDR3 with reference TRBV5-4 and TRBJ1-5 gives the whole variable domain ETGVTQSPTHLIKTRGQQVTLRCSSQSGHNTVSWYQQALGQGPQFIFQYYREEENGRGNFPPRFSGLQFPNYSSELNVNALELDDSALYLCASSFGTGGRNQPQHFGDGTRLSIL.

The chain carries TRBV7-2 and TRBJ2-7; a weak D match, TRBD2 (5 bases). V lost 1 base and J 0 bases, leaving 7 bases between the germline ends. The CDR3 is 14 residues long. Germline CDR1 is SGHTA and CDR2 is FQGNSA. In DNA, the CDR3 is TGTGCCAGCAGCTTAGTTCGGGACTCCTACGAGCAGTACTTC. This encodes CASSLVRDSYEQYF. Complete variable domain (other parts from reference TRBV7-2 and TRBJ2-7): GAGVSQSPSNKVTEKGKDVELRCDPISGHTALYWYRQSLGQGLEFLIYFQGNSAPDKSGLPSDRFSAERTGGSVSTLTIQRTQQEDSAVYLCASSLVRDSYEQYFGPGTRLTVT.

The V call is TRBV19, the J call TRBJ2-1; 7 bases match TRBD2. The length of the CDR3 is 13 residues. Germline lookup yields CDR1 LNHDA and CDR2 SQIVND (reference sequence). V was clipped by 6 bases and J by 10 bases; unmatched bases: 9. DNA for the CDR3: TGTGCCAGTAGCGGGGAGCGGGGCCGCGAGCAGTTCTTC. Encoded protein: CASSGERGREQFF.